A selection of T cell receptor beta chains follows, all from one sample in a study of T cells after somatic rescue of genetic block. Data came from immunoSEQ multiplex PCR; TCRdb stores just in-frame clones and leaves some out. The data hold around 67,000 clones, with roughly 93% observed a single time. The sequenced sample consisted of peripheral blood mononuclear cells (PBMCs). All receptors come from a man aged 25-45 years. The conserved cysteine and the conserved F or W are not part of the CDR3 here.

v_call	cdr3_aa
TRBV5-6	ASSLIGLAGEAYEQY
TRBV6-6	ASSGQGGSPLH
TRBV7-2	ASSLLGSTSGGRGNEQF
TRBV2	ASSEAYEQY
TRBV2	ASSESGGRNTEAF
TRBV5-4	ASSRDSTDTQY
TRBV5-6	ASSLTPGQLYEQY
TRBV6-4	ASSETLRTTSGAYNEQF
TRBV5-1	ASRGQGALYEQF
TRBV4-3	ASSLLPTGPQETQY
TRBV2	ASTRGTTYNEQF
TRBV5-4	ASSLVGMETQY
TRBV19	ASSKGRSGYT
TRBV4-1	ASSQVPGAYEQY
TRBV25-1	ASSVAVNTEAF
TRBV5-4	ASSWERGGNTGELF
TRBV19	ASSAPRAGELF
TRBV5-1	ASSPGGANTGELF
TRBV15	ATNSGQTNTEAF
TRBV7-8	ASSLDGRDSNQPQH
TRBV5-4	ASSLTGRRQETQY
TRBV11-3	ASSLGPSGMQY